A single sample is the source of the 22 T cell receptor beta chains below, sequenced in a study of tumor and adjacent non-tumor tissue in lung cancer (dated by TCRdb to the late 2010s). Libraries were made using multiplex PCR. Reads for this sample came from an Illumina HiSeq 2500. TCRbeta libraries were constructed through three rounds of nested PCR with primers (Table S4) according to protocols adapted from ARM-PCR. TCRdb redid the processing of the public reads, applying fastp at Q25 and MiXCR, and retained in-frame beta chains. Each record represents a unique CDR3 protein, reported with the most common genes and DNA among its rows. Here the sample has approximately 120,000 distinct CDR3 sequences; roughly 77% occur a single time. The top ten hold about 39% of the sample. RNA was extracted from bulk unsorted tissue and checked for quality with a NanoDrop ND-1000 and an Agilent 2100. The specimen sequenced was lung tumor tissue. The receptors originated from a woman in her sixties with non-small cell lung cancer.

Comment on this clonotype: A much bigger clone sits one base away, suggesting this may be a read error. The chain carries TRBV29-1 and TRBJ2-1; 9 positions agree with TRBD2. CDR1 is SQVTM, CDR2 ANQGSEA, per germline. The CDR3 totals 14 residues. The V and J ends lost 6 bases and 4 bases, in that order; junction bases with no gene match: 7. The CDR3 protein is CSVSRSGGYNEQFF. The CDR3 nucleotides are TGCAGCGTGTCGCGTAGCGGGGGATACAATGAGCAGTTCTTC.

The chain has TRBV28 and TRBJ1-3; D unclear. V was trimmed by 7 bases and J by 0 bases, leaving 10 bases between them. CDR1 is MDHEN and CDR2 is SYDVKM in the germline V gene. This CDR3 comprises 14 residues. In nucleotides, the CDR3 is TGTGCCAGCACTGACGGTAGCTCTGGAAACACCATATATTTT. Amino acids: CASTDGSSGNTIYF.

With respect to this clonotype: The conserved final phenylalanine or tryptophan is absent from the CDR3, which likely points to a read error. The chain carries TRBV11-1 and TRBJ1-2, with TRBD1 as a possible D gene (6 bases). Germline V CDR1 and CDR2: SGHAT, FQDESV (reference sequence). This CDR3 has 14 residues. For the CDR3, the DNA is TGTGCGAGCAGCTCACAGGGCCCGCTCCATGGCTACACCTCC. This sequence encodes CASSSQGPLHGYTS.

About this clonotype itself: One end of the junction is discordant with germline, which a read error may explain. The chain has TRBV6-5 and TRBJ2-1, with no clear D. Germline CDR1 MNHEY, CDR2 SVGAGI. CDR3 length: 11 amino acids. CDR3 region: CVSRRYNEQFF. The CDR3, as DNA: TGTGTCAGCAGGCGGTACAATGAGCAGTTCTTC.

V is TRBV20-1 and J is TRBJ2-2; 7 bases line up with TRBD2. Per the germline V gene, CDR1 is DFQATT and CDR2 is SNEGSKA (reference sequence). V was pared by 7 bases and J by 7 bases, with 9 bases of the junction left unmatched. CDR3 size: 13 residues. CDR3 region: CSDGGLAGGELFF. The CDR3 nucleotides read TGCAGTGATGGAGGATTAGCGGGCGGGGAGCTGTTTTTT.

With respect to this clonotype: One end of the junction does not line up with germline, which may come from a read error. This chain joins TRBV6-5 and TRBJ1-5; D call uncertain. The V gene's germline CDR1 is MNHEY and CDR2 SVGAGI. There are 15 residues in the CDR3. CDR3 protein: CSSSYSAFSALPQHF. In DNA, the CDR3 is TGTTCCAGCAGTTACTCTGCCTTTTCGGCACTGCCCCAGCATTTT.

Worth noting for this clonotype: A much larger clone is a single base away; this may be a read error. The genes are TRBV20-1 and TRBJ2-3; D might be TRBD1 (6 bases). This CDR3 has 14 amino acids. Germline V lookup: CDR1 DFQATT, CDR2 SNEGSKA (reference sequence). The CDR3 nucleotides are TGCAGTGCTAGATACGTAGGGGACACAGATACGCACTATTTT. Amino acids: CSARYVGDTDTHYF.

The CDR3 DNA follows: TGTGCCAGTGAAGGGGACCGAAATTCACCCCTCCACTTT. It specifies CASEGDRNSPLHF. The V call is TRBV28, the J call TRBJ1-6, with a possible D match to TRBD1 (5 bases). V dropped 9 bases and J dropped 7 bases, with 13 bases sitting between them. The germline CDR1 and CDR2 sequences are MDHEN and SYDVKM. The CDR3 consists of 13 residues.

Many counts were recorded for this clonotype. The rearrangement joins TRBV6-2 or TRBV6-3 to TRBJ1-5; D gene uncertain. From germline, CDR1 is MNHEY and CDR2 SVGEGT. V lost 6 bases and J 1 base, leaving 13 bases between the germline ends. The CDR3 contains 15 residues. CDR3 nucleotides: TGTGCCAGCAGCCAGACCCGGGTCAGCAATCAGCCCCAGCATTTT. Its translation is CASSQTRVSNQPQHF.

Of note for this clonotype: The final CDR3 position lacks the conserved phenylalanine or tryptophan, pointing to a likely read error. V gene TRBV20-1 combines with J gene TRBJ1-2, with a possible D match to TRBD1 (6 bases). The CDR3 is 11 residues long. The V end was cut by 8 bases, the J end by 8 bases, with 15 bases between. The germline gives CDR1 DFQATT, CDR2 SNEGSKA (reference sequence). DNA for the CDR3: TGCAGTTCCGGGACAAGAGACGGCTACACCTCC. Translation: CSSGTRDGYTS.

As for this clonotype: One base away lies a much larger clone, so this may be a sequencing read error. The chain links TRBV12-3 or TRBV12-4 to TRBJ2-5; possibly TRBD1 for D (5 bases). Trimming took off 3 bases at V and 5 bases at J, with 19 bases between the two ends. The CDR3 is 16 residues long. The CDR3 coding sequence is TGTGCCAGCAGTTTGTTGAAGGCTTACAGGCCGGAGACCCAGTACTTC. Its protein product is CASSLLKAYRPETQYF.

With regard to this clonotype: The germline gene is not matched at one end of the junction; a read error may be the cause. V is TRBV11-3 and J is TRBJ2-1; TRBD2 might be the D (7 bases). Germline V gene lookup returns CDR1 SGHNT and CDR2 YENEEA. The CDR3 extends over 15 amino acids. This CDR3 reads CPSSLGGGSYNEQLF. CDR3 in DNA: TGTCCCAGTAGCTTAGGCGGGGGCTCCTACAATGAGCAGTTATTC.

Comments on this clonotype: A much larger clone sits a single nucleotide away, making a read error possible. The V gene is TRBV7-2, the J gene TRBJ1-1; a possible D gene is TRBD1 (5 bases). The CDR3 spans 15 residues. The germline gives CDR1 SGHTA, CDR2 FQGNSA. V lost 7 bases and J lost 5, with 20 bases in between. The CDR3 spells CASTQGGERTTEAFF. DNA of the CDR3: TGTGCCAGCACCCAGGGCGGGGAGCGTACTACTGAAGCTTTCTTT.

With respect to this clonotype: The conserved phenylalanine or tryptophan normally closing the CDR3 is absent here, so this likely arose from a read error. This chain connects TRBV20-1 to TRBJ2-7, with D tentatively TRBD1 or TRBD2 (5 bases each). Trimming removed 7 bases from V and 5 bases from J, with 12 bases in between. The V gene's germline CDR1 is DFQATT and CDR2 SNEGSKA (reference sequence). The CDR3 consists of 11 residues. DNA for the CDR3: TGCAGTGTGAGGGGCACCAACGAGCAGTACCTC. Its translation: CSVRGTNEQYL.

This clonotype was seen at least ten times. The chain couples TRBV5-6 to TRBJ2-1; the match to TRBD1 covers 9 bases. CDR3 length: 15 amino acids. CDR1 is SGHDT, CDR2 YYEEEE, per germline. Losses at the gene ends were 1 base for V and 4 bases for J; bases not matched to a gene: 3. The CDR3 loop reads CASSLTGGAYNEQFF. The CDR3 bases are TGTGCCAGCAGCTTGACAGGGGGCGCGTACAATGAGCAGTTCTTC. Supplemented by reference TRBV5-6 and TRBJ2-1, the full variable domain reads DAGVTQSPTHLIKTRGQQVTLRCSPKSGHDTVSWYQQALGQGPQFIFQYYEEEERQRGNFPDRFSGHQFPNYSSELNVNALLLGDSALYLCASSLTGGAYNEQFFGPGTRLTVL.

On this clonotype itself: A much larger clone differs by one base, so this may be a read error. CDR3 region: CTSRTRTENTEAFF. DNA for the CDR3: TGTACCAGCAGGACAAGGACAGAAAACACTGAAGCTTTCTTT. This chain connects TRBV5-6 to TRBJ1-1; D may be TRBD1 (6 bases). CDR1 and CDR2 from the germline V gene are SGHDT and YYEEEE. This CDR3 is built from 14 residues.

Concerning this clonotype: The missing conserved phenylalanine or tryptophan at the end of this CDR3 makes a read error likely. The gene calls are TRBV20-1 and TRBJ2-6; D gene ambiguous. CDR1 DFQATT and CDR2 SNEGSKA come from the germline V gene (reference sequence). This CDR3 has 13 amino acids. CDR3 nucleotides: TGCAGTGCTAGGCCTCCCGGAGTCAACGCCCTGACTCTC. This translates into CSARPPGVNALTL.

With regard to this clonotype: Germline is not matched at one junction end, which may reflect a read error. V gene TRBV11-3 combines with J gene TRBJ2-3; no reliable D call. Germline V CDR1 and CDR2: SGHNT, YENEEA. The CDR3 is made up of 13 amino acids. The CDR3 DNA follows: TGTACCAGCAGAAAGAGCCAAGATGATACACAGTATTTT. Protein product: CTSRKSQDDTQYF.

About this clonotype: This sequence may be a read error, since a much larger clone differs from it by one base. V and J are TRBV6-6 and TRBJ2-1, with 8 positions matching TRBD1. The CDR3 covers 19 residues. Germline CDR1 is MNHNY and CDR2 is SVGAGI (reference sequence). Written as DNA, the CDR3 is TGTGTCAGCAGTTACGTTCCCTTCAGGGGGCAAGAAGACTACAATGAGCAGTTCTTC. Residues: CVSSYVPFRGQEDYNEQFF.

J is TRBJ1-3 and V is TRBV5-5; D may be TRBD1 (5 bases). Trimming took 3 bases from V and 0 from J, leaving 10 bases between them. CDR1 SGHKS and CDR2 YYEKEE come from the germline V gene (reference sequence). The CDR3 sequence is 15 residues long. CDR3 in DNA: TGTGCCAGCAGCTCCCCAAGGGGCTCTGGAAACACCATATATTTT. Encoded protein: CASSSPRGSGNTIYF.

V is TRBV18 and J is TRBJ1-5; D gene ambiguous. The V end lost 0 bases, the J end lost 0 bases, and 9 bases lay between the germline ends. Germline V gene sequence: CDR1 KGHSH, CDR2 LQKENI. This CDR3 has 16 amino acids. The CDR3 DNA reads TGTGCCAGCTCACCACCGCAAGTGAATAGCAATCAGCCCCAGCATTTT. The encoded protein is CASSPPQVNSNQPQHF. The full variable domain, with the rest looked up from reference TRBV18 and TRBJ1-5, is NAGVMQNPRHLVRRRGQEARLRCSPMKGHSHVYWYRQLPEEGLKFMVYLQKENIIDESGMPKERFSAEFPKEGPSILRIQQVVRGDSAAYFCASSPPQVNSNQPQHFGDGTRLSIL.

The J gene is TRBJ2-7, the V gene TRBV11-3; D might be TRBD1 (6 bases). The CDR3 has 12 residues. The V gene's germline CDR1 is SGHNT and CDR2 YENEEA. The CDR3: CVCSRDTWKQYF. The DNA of the CDR3 is TGTGTCTGCAGCCGGGACACTTGGAAGCAGTACTTC. The whole variable domain, remainder taken from reference TRBV11-3 and TRBJ2-7, is EAGVVQSPRYKIIEKKQPVAFWCNPISGHNTLYWYLQNLGQGPELLIRYENEEAVDDSQLPKDRFSAERLKGVDSTLKIQPAELGDSAVYLCVCSRDTWKQYFGPGTRLTVT.